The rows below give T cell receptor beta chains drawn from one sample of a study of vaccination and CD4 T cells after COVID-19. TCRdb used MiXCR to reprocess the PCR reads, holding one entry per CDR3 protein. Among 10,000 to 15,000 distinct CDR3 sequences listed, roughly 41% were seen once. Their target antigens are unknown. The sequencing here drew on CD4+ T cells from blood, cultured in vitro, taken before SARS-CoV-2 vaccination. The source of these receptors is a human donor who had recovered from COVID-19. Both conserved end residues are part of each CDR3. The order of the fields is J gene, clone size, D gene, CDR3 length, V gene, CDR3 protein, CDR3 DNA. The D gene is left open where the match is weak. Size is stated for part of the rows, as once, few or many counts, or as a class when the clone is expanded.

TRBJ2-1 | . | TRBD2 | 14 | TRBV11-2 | CASSLAGGLNEQFF | TGTGCCAGCAGCTTAGCGGGAGGACTCAATGAGCAGTTCTTC
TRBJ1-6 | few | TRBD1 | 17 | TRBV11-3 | CASSLLTGTGADSPLHF | TGTGCCAGCAGCCTACTCACCGGGACAGGGGCCGATTCACCCCTCCACTTT
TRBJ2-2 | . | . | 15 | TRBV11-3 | CASSQTVANTGELFF | TGTGCCAGCAGCCAAACGGTGGCTAACACCGGGGAGCTGTTTTTT
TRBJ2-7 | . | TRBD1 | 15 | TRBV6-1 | CASRTRDREVYEQYF | TGTGCCAGCAGGACCCGGGACAGGGAAGTCTACGAGCAGTACTTC
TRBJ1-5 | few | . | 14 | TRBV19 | CASSSGDRYQPQHF | TGTGCCAGTAGTAGTGGAGACAGGTATCAGCCCCAGCATTTT
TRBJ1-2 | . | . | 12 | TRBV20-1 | CSARGGDYGYTF | TGCAGTGCTAGGGGGGGCGATTATGGCTACACCTTC
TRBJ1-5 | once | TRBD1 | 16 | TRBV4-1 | CASSPGDRGGNQPQHF | TGCGCCAGCAGCCCAGGTGACAGGGGCGGCAATCAGCCCCAGCATTTT
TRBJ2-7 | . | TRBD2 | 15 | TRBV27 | CASSSRGGISYEQYF | TGTGCCAGCAGTTCCCGCGGGGGGATATCCTACGAGCAGTACTTC
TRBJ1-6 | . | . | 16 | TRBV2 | CASSSVRAAGNSPLHF | TGTGCCAGCAGTTCGGTGCGCGCCGCCGGTAATTCACCCCTCCACTTT
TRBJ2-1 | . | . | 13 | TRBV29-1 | CSVEPFSGNEQFF | TGCAGCGTTGAACCCTTTAGTGGCAATGAGCAGTTCTTC
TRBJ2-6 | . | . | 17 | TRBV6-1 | CASSQISGFSGANVLTF | TGTGCCAGCAGTCAAATTTCCGGCTTCTCTGGGGCCAACGTCCTGACTTTC
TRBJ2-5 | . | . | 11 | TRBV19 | CASASQETQYF | TGTGCCAGTGCTTCACAAGAGACCCAGTACTTC
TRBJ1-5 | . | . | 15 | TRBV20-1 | CSARVLSGGNQPQHF | TGCAGTGCTAGAGTACTATCTGGAGGCAATCAGCCCCAGCATTTT
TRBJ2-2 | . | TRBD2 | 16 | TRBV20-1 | CSARSSGRGYTGELFF | TGCAGTGCTCGCTCAAGCGGGAGGGGGTACACCGGGGAGCTGTTTTTT
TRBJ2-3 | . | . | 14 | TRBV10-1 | CASSEYPKTDTQYF | TGCGCCAGCAGTGAGTATCCGAAGACAGATACGCAGTATTTT
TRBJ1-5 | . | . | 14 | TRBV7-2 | CASSLAVWVQPQHF | TGTGCCAGCAGCTTAGCGGTCTGGGTCCAGCCCCAGCATTTT
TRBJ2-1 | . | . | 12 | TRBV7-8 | CASSLAPNEQFF | TGTGCCAGCAGCTTAGCGCCCAATGAGCAGTTCTTC
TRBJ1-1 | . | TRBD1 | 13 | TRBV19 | CASSGSGGIEAFF | TGTGCCAGTAGTGGTTCAGGGGGTATTGAAGCTTTCTTT